The 2 T cell receptor beta chains below all came from one sample that was sequenced in a study of T cells in Graves' hyperthyroidism and ophthalmopathy. The source material, RNA transcripts, was used to amplify TCR beta CDR3 regions. The TCR CDR3 first-round RT-PCR relied on the HTBI primer set. TCRdb passed the multiplex PCR reads through MiXCR, listing each CDR3 protein once. This table holds 310,000 or so distinct CDR3 sequences, over 15% found once. Sequences were obtained from blood. Source of these receptors: a woman aged 55-70 years with Graves' ophthalmopathy.

This clonotype was recorded at least ten times. The chain employs TRBV7-2 and TRBJ2-3; D is ambiguous. V dropped 2 bases and J dropped 3 bases, with 3 bases sitting between them. The CDR3 covers 12 residues. CDR1 SGHTA and CDR2 FQGNSA come from the germline V gene. CDR3 sequence (DNA): TGTGCCAGCAGCTTAAAGACAGATACGCAGTATTTT. It codes for CASSLKTDTQYF.

This clonotype was found many times. The chain employs TRBV28 and TRBJ1-6; D is ambiguous. CDR3 length: 12 residues. Germline CDR1 MDHEN, CDR2 SYDVKM. Between the trimmed V and J ends, which lost 7 bases and 10 bases, there was a span of 11 bases. CDR3 DNA: TGTGCCAGCACCGCCAGGCGGTCACCCCTCCACTTT. Translation gives CASTARRSPLHF. Combining the CDR3 with reference TRBV28 and TRBJ1-6 gives the whole variable domain DVKVTQSSRYLVKRTGEKVFLECVQDMDHENMFWYRQDPGLGLRLIYFSYDVKMKEKGDIPEGYSVSREKKERFSLILESASTNQTSMYLCASTARRSPLHFGNGTRLTVT.